This passage covers 12 T cell receptor beta chains from one sample sequenced in a study of persistence of HIV-infected CD4 T cells. These receptors' targets are unknown. Lysates of CMV-infected fibroblasts at about 10 ug/mL stimulated these cells. Memory cells lacking CD40L and CD69 with high CD45RO were sorted. The immunoSEQ assay was version 4, run in survey mode. The table came from immunoSEQ multiplex PCR; TCRdb's copy has only in-frame clones and leaves some out. The sample lists about 28,000 clones, roughly 86% occurring once. Sample: CD4+ T cells sorted from PBMCs after roughly 18-hour stimulation, taken from a patient who received antiretroviral therapy. The receptors come from an adult man with HIV who was CMV-seropositive.

Here the CDR3 DNA reads TGTGCCAGCAGCGTACGTTCTAGCGGGGGGGCGGATACGCAGTATTTT. The encoded protein is CASSVRSSGGADTQYF. The chain carries TRBV9 and TRBJ2-3, with TRBD2 matching 12 bases. Per germline, CDR1 SGDLS and CDR2 YYNGEE. CDR3 length: 16 amino acids. V lost 1 base and J lost 6; bases outside the gene matches: 6. The full variable domain, with the rest looked up from reference TRBV9 and TRBJ2-3, is DSGVTQTPKHLITATGQRVTLRCSPRSGDLSVYWYQQSLDQGLQFLIQYYNGEERAKGNILERFSAQQFPDLHSELNLSSLELGDSALYFCASSVRSSGGADTQYFGPGTRLTVL.

CDR3 DNA sequence: TGCGCCAGCAGCTTCAACATGAACACTGAAGCTTTCTTT. It specifies CASSFNMNTEAFF. J is TRBJ1-1 and V is TRBV5-1; D remains unclear. CDR1 is SGHRS, CDR2 YFSETQ, per germline. CDR3 length: 13 residues. V was clipped by 2 bases and J by 0 bases, with 5 bases between them.

The chain uses TRBV7-9 and TRBJ1-6; no reliable D call. CDR3 length equals 15 residues. Trimming cost V 5 bases and J 8 bases, with 16 bases left between them. Germline V gene lookup returns CDR1 SEHNR and CDR2 FQNEAQ (reference sequence). The CDR3 reads CASSKRAYKDSPLHF. The CDR3 region has the DNA TGTGCCAGCAGCAAGCGGGCCTACAAGGATTCACCCCTCCACTTT.

The J gene is TRBJ1-3, the V gene TRBV6-4; D unclear. The CDR3 is 13 amino acids. V lost 8 bases, J lost 2 bases, and 10 bases lay in between. Germline lookup yields CDR1 MRHNA and CDR2 SNTAGT. Here the CDR3 reads CASSVEPGNTIYF. For the CDR3, the DNA is TGTGCCAGCTCCGTAGAACCTGGAAACACCATATATTTT.

The genes are TRBV5-1 and TRBJ2-7; 11 bases are a match to TRBD2. V was clipped by 4 bases and J by 4 bases; unmatched bases: 7. In germline, CDR1 is SGHRS, CDR2 YFSETQ. CDR3 length: 15 residues. CDR3 region: CASSRGLAGGYEQYF. The CDR3 nucleotides read TGCGCCAGCAGCCGAGGACTAGCGGGCGGTTACGAGCAGTACTTC.

This chain connects TRBV19 to TRBJ1-1, with 8 positions matching TRBD1. There are 15 residues in the CDR3. CDR1 LNHDA and CDR2 SQIVND come from the germline V gene (reference sequence). V lost 1 base to trimming and J lost 4 bases; unmatched junction nucleotides: 5. The CDR3 DNA is TGTGCCAGTAGTATAGGTCGACAGGGGCGCACTGAAGCTTTCTTT. It translates to CASSIGRQGRTEAFF.

V is TRBV10-3 and J is TRBJ2-3; D is ambiguous. Looked up from germline, CDR1 is ENHRY and CDR2 is SYGVKD. V lost 0 bases, J lost 6 bases, and 4 bases lay in between. The CDR3 has 12 residues. For the CDR3, the DNA is TGTGCCATCAGTGAGTCTTCGGATACGCAGTATTTT. It codes for CAISESSDTQYF.

The gene calls are TRBV10-3 and TRBJ2-3; 8 bases match TRBD2. The CDR3 spans 16 residues. Germline assignment: CDR1 ENHRY and CDR2 SYGVKD. V trimming: 2 bases; J trimming: 2 bases; junction bases outside the gene matches: 6. Here the CDR3 reads CAISEPAGGHTDTQYF. The CDR3 nucleotides are TGTGCCATCAGTGAGCCGGCGGGGGGCCACACAGATACGCAGTATTTT.

The chain uses TRBV18 and TRBJ2-1; 10 bases fit TRBD1. Trimming cost V 6 bases and J 5 bases; bases outside gene matches: 4. Germline lookup yields CDR1 KGHSH and CDR2 LQKENI. CDR3 size: 14 residues. CDR3 in amino acids: CASSPGQGNNEQFF. In nucleotides, the CDR3 is TGTGCCAGCTCTCCGGGACAGGGGAACAATGAGCAGTTCTTC.

The chain employs TRBV28 and TRBJ2-5; D remains ambiguous. Germline CDR1 and CDR2: MDHEN and SYDVKM. Deletions cut 6 bases from V and 5 bases from J, with 13 bases between. This CDR3 is built from 13 residues. The CDR3 region has the DNA TGTGCCAGCAGCTCCGGTGGACGGGAGACCCAGTACTTC. It encodes CASSSGGRETQYF. Complete variable domain (other parts from reference TRBV28 and TRBJ2-5): DVKVTQSSRYLVKRTGEKVFLECVQDMDHENMFWYRQDPGLGLRLIYFSYDVKMKEKGDIPEGYSVSREKKERFSLILESASTNQTSMYLCASSSGGRETQYFGPGTRLLVL.

The chain joins TRBV18 to TRBJ2-1; D is undetermined. With 0 bases removed from V and 0 bases from J, the gap between germline ends came to 6 bases. This CDR3 region has 15 residues. Germline CDR1 KGHSH, CDR2 LQKENI. As DNA, the CDR3 is TGTGCCAGCTCACCACCGCTAAGCTCCTACAATGAGCAGTTCTTC. It translates to CASSPPLSSYNEQFF.

The chain recombines TRBV18 with TRBJ2-7, with D tentatively TRBD1 (6 bases). Germline CDR1 is KGHSH and CDR2 is LQKENI. CDR3 size: 14 residues. Trimming took 4 bases from V and 2 from J, leaving 12 bases between them. This CDR3 is CASSQTGTPYEQYF. CDR3 in DNA: TGTGCCAGCTCACAAACAGGGACACCCTACGAGCAGTACTTC.